Following are 6 T cell receptor beta chains from one sample sequenced in a study of identical twins. TCRdb used MiXCR to reprocess the 5' RACE reads, holding one entry per CDR3 protein. The repertoire holds about 690,000 distinct CDR3 sequences, with around 6% as singletons. The source material was naive T cells sorted from blood. The receptors were gathered from a man younger than 35 in good health.

Ten or more counts support this clonotype. The V call is TRBV29-1, the J call TRBJ2-2, with a weak D call TRBD2 (5 bases). Germline-derived CDR1 and CDR2 are SQVTM and ANQGSEA. This CDR3 has 13 residues. V was clipped by 3 bases and J by 3 bases, with 8 bases between them. The chain's CDR3 is CSVDEGYTGELFF. The CDR3, as DNA: TGCAGCGTTGACGAGGGTTACACCGGGGAGCTGTTTTTT.

This clonotype appeared many times. The genes are TRBV5-1 and TRBJ1-2, with unresolved D. The germline V and J ends were trimmed by 0 bases and 8 bases, with 14 bases remaining between them. The CDR3 has 14 amino acids. Germline V gene lookup returns CDR1 SGHRS and CDR2 YFSETQ. The DNA for the CDR3 is TGCGCCAGCAGCTTGGGCAGAACCATGGCGGGCTACACCTTC. Its protein product is CASSLGRTMAGYTF.

In this sample, this clonotype turned up many times. The chain has TRBV27 and TRBJ1-2, with 8 bases fitting TRBD1. Looked up from germline, CDR1 is MNHEY and CDR2 is SMNVEV (reference sequence). This CDR3 is built from 15 residues. V was pared by 6 bases and J by 3 bases, with 9 bases of the junction left unmatched. The CDR3 sequence is CASRIRQGPHYGYTF. For the CDR3, the DNA is TGTGCCAGCAGGATACGACAGGGGCCTCACTATGGCTACACCTTC.

This clonotype was observed many times. The CDR3 sequence: CSCGGLAQPFSYNEQFF. CDR3 bases: TGCAGCTGTGGTGGACTAGCTCAACCTTTCTCCTACAATGAGCAGTTCTTC. V gene TRBV29-1 combines with J gene TRBJ2-1; 8 nucleotides align to TRBD2. This CDR3 region has 17 residues. V lost 8 bases to trimming and J lost 0 bases; unmatched junction nucleotides: 15. CDR1 and CDR2 (germline): SQVTM, ANQGSEA.

This clonotype was counted many times. The chain employs TRBV4-3 and TRBJ2-7; D unresolved. Germline CDR1 reads LGHNA; CDR2 reads YSLEER. The CDR3 spans 16 residues. Trimming shortened V by 2 bases and J by 0 bases, and 14 bases separated the two germline ends. The CDR3: CASSQSETPSSYEQYF. CDR3 sequence (DNA): TGCGCCAGCAGCCAATCCGAGACGCCGAGCTCCTACGAGCAGTACTTC.

This clonotype was recorded many times. V is TRBV4-3 and J is TRBJ2-1, with 10 bases matching TRBD2. V shed 0 bases, J shed 10 bases, and the junction held 9 bases outside the gene matches. There are 16 residues in the CDR3. The germline V gene encodes CDR1 LGHNA and CDR2 YSLEER. The CDR3 loop reads CASSQDSASGSWEQFF. The CDR3 nucleotides read TGCGCCAGCAGCCAAGATAGTGCTAGCGGGAGTTGGGAGCAGTTCTTC.